The source of this T cell receptor (beta chain) is a study of cytomegalovirus exposure and HLA in healthy donors. The PCR had 60 Vbeta and 13 Jbeta primers. Here immunoSEQ multiplex PCR was the method, and the copy in TCRdb shows in-frame clones only, minus some. The repertoire has over 100,000 clones, more than 65% of them found once; the top ten carry 4.2%. This CDR3 has 14 residues. CDR1 and CDR2 from the germline V gene are LNHDA and SQIVND (reference sequence). The V and J ends lost 8 bases and 0 bases, in that order; junction bases with no gene match: 5. V gene TRBV19 combines with J gene TRBJ2-7; 9 nucleotides line up with TRBD1. This clonotype was obtained from a male donor in good health and CMV-seropositive. Material for sequencing was PBMCs. The CDR3 DNA sequence: TGTGCCAGTGGGAGGACAGGGGCCTCCTACGAGCAGTACTTC. It codes for CASGRTGASYEQYF.